The clone carrying this T cell receptor beta chain was detected a few times. Its antigen is undetermined. The sample comes from a study of T-cell reconstitution after alpha-beta-depleted transplantation in children. Whole-study results and caveats: T-cell counts and diversity at one year following transplant were attributed mainly to newly produced T cells.

After removal of 4 bases from V and 5 bases from J, the junction contained 12 bases not matched to a gene. The CDR3 is made up of 16 amino acids. Per the germline V gene, CDR1 is SGHDT and CDR2 is YYEEEE. The authors prepared the TCRbeta library with unique molecular identifiers. Via MiXCR, TCRdb re-called the PCR reads, giving one row per CDR3 protein. The sample consists of 250,000 to 300,000 distinct CDR3 sequences, 10% of them appearing once. The material sequenced was PBMCs, taken before TCRalphabeta/CD19-depleted stem cell transplant. This chain joins TRBV5-6 and TRBJ1-2, with TRBD1 identical over 9 bases. This sequence was found in a boy under three years old with acute myeloid leukemia, due to receive a stem cell transplant. CDR3 in amino acids: CASSLDRGFALYGYTF. DNA of the CDR3: TGTGCCAGCAGCCTGGACAGGGGCTTCGCGCTTTATGGCTACACCTTC.